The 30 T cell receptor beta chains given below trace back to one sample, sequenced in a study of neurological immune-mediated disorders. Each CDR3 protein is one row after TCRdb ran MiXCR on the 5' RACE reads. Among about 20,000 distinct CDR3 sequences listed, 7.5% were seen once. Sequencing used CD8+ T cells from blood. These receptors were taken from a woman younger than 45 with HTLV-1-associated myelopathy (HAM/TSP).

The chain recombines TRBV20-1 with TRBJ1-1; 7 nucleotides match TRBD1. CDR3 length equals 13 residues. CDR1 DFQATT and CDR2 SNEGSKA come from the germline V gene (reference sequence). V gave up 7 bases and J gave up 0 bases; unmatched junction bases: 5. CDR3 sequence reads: CSVDRDMNTEAFF. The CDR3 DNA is TGCAGTGTCGACAGGGACATGAACACTGAAGCTTTCTTT.

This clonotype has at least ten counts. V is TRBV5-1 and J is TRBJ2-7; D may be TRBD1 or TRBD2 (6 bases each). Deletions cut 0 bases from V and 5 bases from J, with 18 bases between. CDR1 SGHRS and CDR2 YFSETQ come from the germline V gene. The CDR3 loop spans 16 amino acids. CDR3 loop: CASSLDGGLKMDEQYF. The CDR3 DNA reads TGCGCCAGCAGCTTGGATGGGGGGCTCAAGATGGACGAGCAGTACTTC.

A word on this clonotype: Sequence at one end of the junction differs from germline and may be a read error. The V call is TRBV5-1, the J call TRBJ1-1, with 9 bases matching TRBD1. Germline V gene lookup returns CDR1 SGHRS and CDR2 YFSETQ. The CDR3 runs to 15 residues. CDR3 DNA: TGCGCCAGCAAACCGGACAGGGGATGGATCAATGAAGATTTCTTT. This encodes CASKPDRGWINEDFF.

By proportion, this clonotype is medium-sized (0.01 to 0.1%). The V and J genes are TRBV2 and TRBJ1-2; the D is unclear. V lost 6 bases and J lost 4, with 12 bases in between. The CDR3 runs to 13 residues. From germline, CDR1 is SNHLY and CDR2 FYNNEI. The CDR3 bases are TGTGCCAGCAGGGGTACTGGAGGCTATGGCTACACCTTC. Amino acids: CASRGTGGYGYTF.

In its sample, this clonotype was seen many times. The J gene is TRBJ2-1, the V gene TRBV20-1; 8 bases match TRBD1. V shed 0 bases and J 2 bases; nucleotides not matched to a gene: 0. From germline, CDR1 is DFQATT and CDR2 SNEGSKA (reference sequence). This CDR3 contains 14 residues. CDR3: CSAREGQAYNEQFF. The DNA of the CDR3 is TGCAGTGCTAGAGAGGGACAGGCCTACAATGAGCAGTTCTTC.

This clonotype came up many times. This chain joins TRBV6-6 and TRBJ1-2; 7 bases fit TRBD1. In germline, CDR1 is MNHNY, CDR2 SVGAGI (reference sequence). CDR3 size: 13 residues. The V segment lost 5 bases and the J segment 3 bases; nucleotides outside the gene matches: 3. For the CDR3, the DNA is TGTGCCAGCAGTAAGGGACAGTACTATGGCTACACCTTC. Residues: CASSKGQYYGYTF.

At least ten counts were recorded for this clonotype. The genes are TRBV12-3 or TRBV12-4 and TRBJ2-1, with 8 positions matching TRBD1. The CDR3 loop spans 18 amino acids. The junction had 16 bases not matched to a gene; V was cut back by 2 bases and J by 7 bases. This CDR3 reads CASSLPPEKGDRLNEQFF. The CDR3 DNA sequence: TGTGCCAGCAGTTTACCCCCCGAAAAGGGGGACAGGCTAAATGAGCAGTTCTTC.

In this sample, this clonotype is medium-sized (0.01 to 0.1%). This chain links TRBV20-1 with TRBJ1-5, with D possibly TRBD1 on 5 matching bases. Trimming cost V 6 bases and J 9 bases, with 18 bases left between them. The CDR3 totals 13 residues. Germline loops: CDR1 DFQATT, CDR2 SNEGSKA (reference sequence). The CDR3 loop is CSATGAREGPQHF. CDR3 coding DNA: TGCAGTGCCACCGGGGCCAGGGAAGGGCCCCAGCATTTT.

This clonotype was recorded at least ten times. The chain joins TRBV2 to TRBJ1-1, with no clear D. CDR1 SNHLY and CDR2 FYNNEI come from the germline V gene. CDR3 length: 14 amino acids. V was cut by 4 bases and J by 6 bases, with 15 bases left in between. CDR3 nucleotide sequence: TGTGCCAGCAGTGTTTGGGCGCGAGGCGCTGAAGCTTTCTTT. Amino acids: CASSVWARGAEAFF.

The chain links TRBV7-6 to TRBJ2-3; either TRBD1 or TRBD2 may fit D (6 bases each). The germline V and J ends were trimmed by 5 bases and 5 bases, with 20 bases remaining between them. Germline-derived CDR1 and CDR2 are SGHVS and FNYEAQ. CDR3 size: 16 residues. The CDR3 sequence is CASSRLTRGVGDTQYF. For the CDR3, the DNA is TGTGCCAGCAGCCGACTGACTAGGGGGGTTGGAGATACGCAGTATTTT.

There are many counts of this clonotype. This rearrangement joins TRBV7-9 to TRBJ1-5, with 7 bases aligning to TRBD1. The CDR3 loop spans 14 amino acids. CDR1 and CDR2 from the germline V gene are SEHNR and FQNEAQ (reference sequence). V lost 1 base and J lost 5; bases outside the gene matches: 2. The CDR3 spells CASSLGGQHQPQHF. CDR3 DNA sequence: TGTGCCAGCAGCTTAGGGGGACAGCATCAGCCCCAGCATTTT.

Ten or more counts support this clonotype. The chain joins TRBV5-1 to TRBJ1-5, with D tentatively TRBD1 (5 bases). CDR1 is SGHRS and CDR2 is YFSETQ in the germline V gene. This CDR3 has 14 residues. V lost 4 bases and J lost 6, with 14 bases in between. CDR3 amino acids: CASSPAPGGQPQHF. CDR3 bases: TGCGCCAGCAGCCCGGCCCCCGGGGGTCAGCCCCAGCATTTT. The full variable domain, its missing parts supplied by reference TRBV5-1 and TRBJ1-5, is KAGVTQTPRYLIKTRGQQVTLSCSPISGHRSVSWYQQTPGQGLQFLFEYFSETQRNKGNFPGRFSGRQFSNSRSEMNVSTLELGDSALYLCASSPAPGGQPQHFGDGTRLSIL.

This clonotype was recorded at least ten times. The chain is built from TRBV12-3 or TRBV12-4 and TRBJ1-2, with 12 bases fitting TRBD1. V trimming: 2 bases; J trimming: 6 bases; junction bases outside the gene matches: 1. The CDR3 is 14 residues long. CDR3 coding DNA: TGTGCCAGCAGTTTATGGGACAGGGGGCATGGCTACACCTTC. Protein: CASSLWDRGHGYTF.

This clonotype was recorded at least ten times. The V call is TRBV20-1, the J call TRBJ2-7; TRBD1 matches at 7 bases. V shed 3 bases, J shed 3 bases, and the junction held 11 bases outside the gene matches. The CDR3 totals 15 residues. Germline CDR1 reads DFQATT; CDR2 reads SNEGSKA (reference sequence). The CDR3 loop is CSASDSGTVNYEQYF. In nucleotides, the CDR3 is TGCAGTGCTAGCGACTCCGGGACAGTGAACTACGAGCAGTACTTC.

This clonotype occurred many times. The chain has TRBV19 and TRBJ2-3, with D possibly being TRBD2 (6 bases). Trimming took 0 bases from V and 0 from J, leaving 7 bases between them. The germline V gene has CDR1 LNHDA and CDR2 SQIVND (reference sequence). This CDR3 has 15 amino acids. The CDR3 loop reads CASSIERGSTDTQYF. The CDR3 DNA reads TGTGCCAGTAGTATAGAGCGGGGAAGCACAGATACGCAGTATTTT.

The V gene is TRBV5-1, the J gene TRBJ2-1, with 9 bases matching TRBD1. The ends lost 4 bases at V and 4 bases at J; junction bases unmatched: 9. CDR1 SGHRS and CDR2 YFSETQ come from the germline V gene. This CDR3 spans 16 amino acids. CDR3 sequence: CASSLGTGRGYNEQFF. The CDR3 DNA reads TGCGCCAGCAGCCTCGGGACAGGGCGTGGGTACAATGAGCAGTTCTTC.

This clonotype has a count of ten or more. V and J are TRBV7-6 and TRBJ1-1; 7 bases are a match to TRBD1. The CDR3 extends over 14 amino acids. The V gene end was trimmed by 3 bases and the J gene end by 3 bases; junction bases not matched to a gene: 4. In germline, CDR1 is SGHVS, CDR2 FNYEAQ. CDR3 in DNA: TGTGCCAGCAGCTTTGGGCAGGGGGACACTGAAGCTTTCTTT. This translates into CASSFGQGDTEAFF.

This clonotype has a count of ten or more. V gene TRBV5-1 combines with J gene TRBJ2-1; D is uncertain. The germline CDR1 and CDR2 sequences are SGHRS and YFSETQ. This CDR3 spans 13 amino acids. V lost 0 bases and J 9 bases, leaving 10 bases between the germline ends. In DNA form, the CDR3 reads TGCGCCAGCAGCTTGGAGAATGGATTTGAGCAGTTCTTC. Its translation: CASSLENGFEQFF.

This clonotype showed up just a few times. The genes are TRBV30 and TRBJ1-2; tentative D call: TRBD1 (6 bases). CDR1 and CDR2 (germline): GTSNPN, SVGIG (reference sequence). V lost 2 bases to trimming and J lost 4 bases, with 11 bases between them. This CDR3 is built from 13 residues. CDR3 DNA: TGTGCCTGGAGTCCGGACAGTGCCTATGGCTACACCTTC. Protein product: CAWSPDSAYGYTF.

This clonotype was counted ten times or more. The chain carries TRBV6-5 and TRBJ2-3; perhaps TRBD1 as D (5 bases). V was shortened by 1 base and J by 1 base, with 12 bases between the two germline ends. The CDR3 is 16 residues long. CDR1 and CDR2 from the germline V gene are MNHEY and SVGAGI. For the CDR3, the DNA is TGTGCCAGCAGTTACTTGGACATGGACGGCACAGATACGCAGTATTTT. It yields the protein CASSYLDMDGTDTQYF.

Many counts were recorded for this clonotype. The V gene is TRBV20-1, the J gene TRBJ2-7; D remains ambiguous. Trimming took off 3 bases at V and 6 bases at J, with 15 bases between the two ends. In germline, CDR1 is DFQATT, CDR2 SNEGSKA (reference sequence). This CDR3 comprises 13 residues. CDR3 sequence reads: CSASDGLPGEQYF. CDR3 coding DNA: TGCAGTGCTAGCGACGGCCTACCGGGCGAGCAGTACTTC.

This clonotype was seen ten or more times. The CDR3 loop is CASSLAGPGSMYGYTF. CDR3 in DNA: TGCGCCAGCAGCTTGGCCGGGCCAGGGTCTATGTATGGCTACACCTTC. The J gene is TRBJ1-2, the V gene TRBV5-1, with D perhaps matching TRBD1 (5 bases). V was clipped by 0 bases and J by 5 bases, with 17 bases between them. There are 16 residues in the CDR3. Germline V lookup: CDR1 SGHRS, CDR2 YFSETQ.

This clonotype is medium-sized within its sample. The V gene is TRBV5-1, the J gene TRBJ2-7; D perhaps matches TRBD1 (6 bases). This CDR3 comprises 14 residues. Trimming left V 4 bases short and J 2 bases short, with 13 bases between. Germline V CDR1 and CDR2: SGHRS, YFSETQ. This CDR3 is CASSPTTGTYEQYF. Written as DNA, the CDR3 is TGCGCCAGCAGCCCGACGACAGGCACCTACGAGCAGTACTTC.

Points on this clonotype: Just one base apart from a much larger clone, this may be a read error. The chain's CDR3 is CASSTRDRDNEQSF. The DNA of the CDR3 is TGTGCCAGCAGCACCCGGGACAGGGACAATGAGCAGTCCTTC. The chain combines TRBV11-3 with TRBJ2-1; 9 nucleotides align to TRBD1. Germline V lookup: CDR1 SGHNT, CDR2 YENEEA. The CDR3 is 14 amino acids.

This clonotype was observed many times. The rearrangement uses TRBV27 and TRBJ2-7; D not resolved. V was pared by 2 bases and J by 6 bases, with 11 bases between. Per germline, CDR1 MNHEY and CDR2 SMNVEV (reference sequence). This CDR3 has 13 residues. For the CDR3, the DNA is TGTGCCAGCAGTTTAAGTAGAATCTCCGAGCAGTACTTC. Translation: CASSLSRISEQYF.

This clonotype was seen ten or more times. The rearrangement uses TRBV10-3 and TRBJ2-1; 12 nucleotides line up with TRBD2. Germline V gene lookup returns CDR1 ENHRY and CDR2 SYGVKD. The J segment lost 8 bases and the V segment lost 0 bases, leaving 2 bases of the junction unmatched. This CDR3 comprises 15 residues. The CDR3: CAISESTSGGYEQFF. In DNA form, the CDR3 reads TGTGCCATCAGTGAGTCCACTAGCGGGGGGTATGAGCAGTTCTTC.

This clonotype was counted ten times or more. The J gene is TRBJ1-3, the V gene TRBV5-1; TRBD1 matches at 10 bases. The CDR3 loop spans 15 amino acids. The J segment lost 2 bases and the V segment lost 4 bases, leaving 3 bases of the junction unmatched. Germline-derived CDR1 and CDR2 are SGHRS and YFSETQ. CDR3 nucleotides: TGCGCCAGCAGCCCCGGGACAGGGGCTGGAAACACCATATATTTT. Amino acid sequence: CASSPGTGAGNTIYF.

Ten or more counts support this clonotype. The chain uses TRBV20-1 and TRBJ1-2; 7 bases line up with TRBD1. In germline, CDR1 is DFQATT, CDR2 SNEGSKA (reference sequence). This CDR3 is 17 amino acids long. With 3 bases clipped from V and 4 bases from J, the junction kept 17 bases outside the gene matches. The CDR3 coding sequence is TGCAGTGCTAGGAGAATAGACAGGGAGACATCGGCCTATGGCTACACCTTC. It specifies CSARRIDRETSAYGYTF.

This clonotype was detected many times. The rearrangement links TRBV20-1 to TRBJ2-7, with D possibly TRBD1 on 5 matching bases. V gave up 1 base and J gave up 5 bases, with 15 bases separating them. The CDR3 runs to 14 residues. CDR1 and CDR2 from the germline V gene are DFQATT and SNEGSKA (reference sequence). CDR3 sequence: CSARVQGYSNEQYF. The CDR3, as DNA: TGCAGTGCTAGAGTTCAGGGTTATTCTAACGAGCAGTACTTC.

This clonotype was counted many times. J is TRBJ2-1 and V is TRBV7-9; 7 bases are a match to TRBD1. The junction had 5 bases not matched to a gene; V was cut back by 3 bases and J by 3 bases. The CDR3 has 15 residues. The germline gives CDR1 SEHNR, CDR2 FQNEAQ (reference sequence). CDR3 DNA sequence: TGTGCCAGCAGCTTTGGACAGGTCGGCTACAATGAGCAGTTCTTC. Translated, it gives CASSFGQVGYNEQFF. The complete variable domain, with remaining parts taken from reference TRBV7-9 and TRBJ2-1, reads DTGVSQNPRHKITKRGQNVTFRCDPISEHNRLYWYRQTLGQGPEFLTYFQNEAQLEKSRLLSDRFSAERPKGSFSTLEIQRTEQGDSAMYLCASSFGQVGYNEQFFGPGTRLTVL.